This TCR beta chain was captured in a study of graft-versus-host responses after intestinal transplantation. The wider study: Every transplant recipient was induced with anti-thymocyte globulin, then maintained on tacrolimus and steroids for two to three years.

The CDR3 length is 16 residues. From germline, CDR1 is MNHEY and CDR2 SMNVEV (reference sequence). The trim removed 7 bases at V and 2 bases at J, leaving 12 bases unmatched. Findings and limits, study-wide: Among circulating GvH clones, peak levels were associated with early post-transplant declines in HvG clones. Within allografts, high graft-versus-host to host-versus-graft clonal ratios were seen among patients with graft-donor T cell macrochimerism. Some GvH clones appeared in ileal mucosa or blood before recipient bone marrow.

The data were produced by immunoSEQ multiplex PCR, yet TCRdb's version contains in-frame clones alone and is incomplete. The table shows 150,000 or so clones, with 92% occurring only once. Notes on this clone: Its antigen is currently unknown.

This TCR came from a human donor who received an intestinal transplant. The chain has TRBV27 and TRBJ2-3, with 7 positions matching TRBD2. The sample here was unstimulated CD4+ T cells sorted from spleen or lymph node cells, taken before intestinal transplant. The CDR3 nucleotides read TGTGCCAGCAAGCCGATACTAGCGCTTAACACAGATACGCAGTATTTT. Translation gives CASKPILALNTDTQYF.